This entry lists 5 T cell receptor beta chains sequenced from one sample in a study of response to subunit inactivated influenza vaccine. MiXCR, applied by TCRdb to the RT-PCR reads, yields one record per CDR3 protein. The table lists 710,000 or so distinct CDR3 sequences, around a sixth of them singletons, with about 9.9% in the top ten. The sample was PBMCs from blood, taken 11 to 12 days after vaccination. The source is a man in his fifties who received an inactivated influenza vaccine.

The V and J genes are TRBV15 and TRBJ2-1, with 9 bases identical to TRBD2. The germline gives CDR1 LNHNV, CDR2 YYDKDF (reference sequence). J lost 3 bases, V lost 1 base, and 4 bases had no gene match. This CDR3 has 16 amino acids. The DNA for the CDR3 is TGTGCCACCAGCAGAGGGCTAGCGGGACACTACAATGAGCAGTTCTTC. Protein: CATSRGLAGHYNEQFF.

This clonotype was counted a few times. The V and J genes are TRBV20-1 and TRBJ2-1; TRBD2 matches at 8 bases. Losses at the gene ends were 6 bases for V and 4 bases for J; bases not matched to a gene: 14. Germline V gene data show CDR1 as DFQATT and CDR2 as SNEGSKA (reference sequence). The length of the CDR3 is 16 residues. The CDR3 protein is CSAVVSGSGLYNEQFF. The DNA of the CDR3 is TGCAGTGCCGTAGTCAGCGGGAGTGGCCTTTACAATGAGCAGTTCTTC.

CDR3 amino acids: CASSDRGLPQETQYF. CDR3 nucleotides: TGTGCCAGCAGTGATAGGGGACTACCTCAAGAGACCCAGTACTTC. The gene calls are TRBV2 and TRBJ2-5, with 7 bases lining up with TRBD2. The CDR3 sequence is 15 residues long. V dropped 3 bases and J dropped 2; count of bases not matched to a gene: 6. The germline V gene has CDR1 SNHLY and CDR2 FYNNEI.

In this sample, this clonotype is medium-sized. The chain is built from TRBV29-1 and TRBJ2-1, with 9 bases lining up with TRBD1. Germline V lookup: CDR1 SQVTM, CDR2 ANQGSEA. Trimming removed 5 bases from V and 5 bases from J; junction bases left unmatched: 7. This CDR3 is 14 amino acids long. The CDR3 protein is CSVRDRGWDNEQFF. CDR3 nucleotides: TGCAGCGTTCGTGACAGGGGGTGGGACAATGAGCAGTTCTTC.

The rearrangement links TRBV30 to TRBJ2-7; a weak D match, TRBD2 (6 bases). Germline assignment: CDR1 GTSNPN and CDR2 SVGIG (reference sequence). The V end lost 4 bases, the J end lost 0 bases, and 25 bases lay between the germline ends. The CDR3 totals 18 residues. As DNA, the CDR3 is TGTGCCTGGAACGGGGGACTCGGGACTCCCACAAGCTCCTACGAGCAGTACTTC. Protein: CAWNGGLGTPTSSYEQYF.